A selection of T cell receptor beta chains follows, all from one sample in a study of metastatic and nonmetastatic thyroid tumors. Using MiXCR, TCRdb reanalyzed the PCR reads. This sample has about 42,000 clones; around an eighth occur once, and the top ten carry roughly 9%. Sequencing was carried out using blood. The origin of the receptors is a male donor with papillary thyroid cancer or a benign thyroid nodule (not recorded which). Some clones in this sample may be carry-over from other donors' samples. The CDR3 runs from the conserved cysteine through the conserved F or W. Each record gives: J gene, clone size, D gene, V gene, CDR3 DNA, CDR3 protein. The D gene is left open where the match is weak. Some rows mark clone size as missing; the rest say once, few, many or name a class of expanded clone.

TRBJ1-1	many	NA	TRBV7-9	TGTGCCAGCAGCCCGTTGACAGGTCCAGAAGCTTTCTTT	CASSPLTGPEAFF
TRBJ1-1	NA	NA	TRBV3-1	TGTGCCAGCAGCCAAGGGACCGCGAACACTGAAGCTTTCTTT	CASSQGTANTEAFF
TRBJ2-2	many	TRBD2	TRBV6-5	TGTGCCAGCAGTTACGGTACTAGCGGGAACACCGGGGAGCTGTTTTTT	CASSYGTSGNTGELFF
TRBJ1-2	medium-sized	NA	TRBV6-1	TGTGCCAGCAGCAGAGTGATGGGAGAGGGTAACTATGGCTACACCTTC	CASSRVMGEGNYGYTF
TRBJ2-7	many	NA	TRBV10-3	TGTGCCACCCGAGGGGGGGCTTACGAGCAGTACTTC	CATRGGAYEQYF
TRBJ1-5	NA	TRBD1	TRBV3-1	TGTGCCAGCAGCCATGCACAGGGGTATGGGCCCCAGCATTTT	CASSHAQGYGPQHF
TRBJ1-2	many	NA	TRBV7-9	TGTGCCAGCAGCTTGGTGGGGTCGGACTATGGCTACACCTTC	CASSLVGSDYGYTF
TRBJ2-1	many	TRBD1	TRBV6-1	TGTGCCAGCAAGTCAGGGGGCCGCTACAATGAGCAGTTCTTC	CASKSGGRYNEQFF
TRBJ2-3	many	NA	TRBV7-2	TGTGCCAGCAGGGACCTTATGGCGGGGCCGGAGGATACGCAGTATTTT	CASRDLMAGPEDTQYF
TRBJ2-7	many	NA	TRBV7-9	TGTGCCGAGGATACCGACTCTCTGCAGTACTTC	CAEDTDSLQYF
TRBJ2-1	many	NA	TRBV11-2	TGTGCCAGCAGCCTACGTGGGACTGGAATCTACAATGAGCAGTTCTTC	CASSLRGTGIYNEQFF
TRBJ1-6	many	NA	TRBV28	TGTGCCAGCAAGGCCGGACCAGATAATTCACCCCTCCACTTT	CASKAGPDNSPLHF
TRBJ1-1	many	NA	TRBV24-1	TGTGCCACCAGTGATTTAGGGTCCACTGAAGCTTTCTTT	CATSDLGSTEAFF
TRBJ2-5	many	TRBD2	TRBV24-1	TGTGCCACCAGCTGGGGGGGGGGGGACCAAGAGACCCAGTACTTC	CATSWGGGDQETQYF
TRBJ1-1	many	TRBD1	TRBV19	TGTGCCAGTAGTATTACAGGGGGCGCCAACACTGAAGCTTTCTTT	CASSITGGANTEAFF
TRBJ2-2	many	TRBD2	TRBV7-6	TGTGCCAGCAACCAGGGAGGGCAGGAGCTGTTTTTT	CASNQGGQELFF
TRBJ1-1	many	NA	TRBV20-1	TGCAGTGCCTTGGGGGTTCTGTCCACTGAAGCTTTCTTT	CSALGVLSTEAFF
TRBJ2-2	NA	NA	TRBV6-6	TGTGCCAGCAGTTACGTAAACACCGTGGAGCTGCTTTTT	CASSYVNTVELLF
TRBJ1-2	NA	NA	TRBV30	TGTGCCTGGAGTGTAACAGGGCGCTATGGCTACACCTTC	CAWSVTGRYGYTF
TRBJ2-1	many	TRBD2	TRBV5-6	TGTGCCAGCAGCGTACTAGGCGGGAGTAACAATGAGCAGTTCTTC	CASSVLGGSNNEQFF
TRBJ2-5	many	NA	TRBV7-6	TGTGCCAGCAGCTTTCCTCCCCGGGAGACCCAGTACTTC	CASSFPPRETQYF
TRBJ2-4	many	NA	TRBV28	TGTGCCAGCAGTTCTCTCCTCGGAGGCTACATTCAGTACTTC	CASSSLLGGYIQYF
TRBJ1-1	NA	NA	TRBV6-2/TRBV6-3	TGCGCCAGCAGTCCGGTGACAGATGGGTTAACTGAAGCTTTCTTT	CASSPVTDGLTEAFF
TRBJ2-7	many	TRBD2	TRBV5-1	TGCGCCAGCAGCTTGGGACTAGCGAACGAGCAGTACTTC	CASSLGLANEQYF
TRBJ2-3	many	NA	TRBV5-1	TGCGCCAGCAGCTCCCTGGCGGGGCTCACAGATACGCAGTATTTT	CASSSLAGLTDTQYF
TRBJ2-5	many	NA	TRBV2	TGTGCCGGCACTGGGACCCAAGAGACCCAGTACTTC	CAGTGTQETQYF
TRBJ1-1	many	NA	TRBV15	TGTGCCACCAGCCGGGGGGAACCCGTCGACACTGAAGCTTTCTTT	CATSRGEPVDTEAFF
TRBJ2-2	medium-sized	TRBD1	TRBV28	TGTGCCAGCAAACAGGGGACCGGGGAGCTGTTTTTT	CASKQGTGELFF
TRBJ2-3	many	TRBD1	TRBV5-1	TGCGCCAGCAGCCTGCCGGGACAGGGGTCAGATACGCAGTATTTT	CASSLPGQGSDTQYF
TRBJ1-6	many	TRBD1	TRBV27	TGTGCCAGCAGGGGGGGGACAGGACCTTCACCCCTCCACTTT	CASRGGTGPSPLHF
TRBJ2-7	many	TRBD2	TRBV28	TGTGCCAGCAGTTTAGTGGGGGGGGGATGGTGGTACTTC	CASSLVGGGWWYF